Below, 11 T cell receptor beta chains from the same sample are listed, as sequenced in a study of beta chain features in type 1 diabetes. What was sequenced were expressed TCRB transcripts, since all of the isolated RNA had been reverse transcribed. Method: immunoSEQ multiplex PCR; TCRdb's copy keeps in-frame clones and lacks some. The sample lists some 44,000 clones; around 50% were seen once. Sequencing was carried out using Tregs from blood. These receptors came from a woman aged 18-29 years in good health.

The rearrangement links TRBV15 to TRBJ2-2; D unclear. The CDR3 length is 15 residues. The ends were cut back, 0 bases at V and 3 bases at J, with 8 bases in the middle. Per the germline V gene, CDR1 is LNHNV and CDR2 is YYDKDF (reference sequence). The CDR3 is CATSRDRLDTGELFF. The DNA for the CDR3 is TGTGCCACCAGCAGAGATCGGCTAGACACCGGGGAGCTGTTTTTT.

This rearrangement joins TRBV28 to TRBJ1-3, with 7 bases matching TRBD1. The CDR3 spans 14 residues. The germline gives CDR1 MDHEN, CDR2 SYDVKM. V trimming: 6 bases; J trimming: 1 base; junction bases outside the gene matches: 3. CDR3 region: CASSLTGSGNTIYF. DNA for the CDR3: TGTGCCAGCAGCCTGACAGGGTCTGGAAACACCATATATTTT.

V is TRBV2 and J is TRBJ2-2; possible D gene TRBD2, 6 bases. The CDR3 sequence is 13 residues long. Germline V gene sequence: CDR1 SNHLY, CDR2 FYNNEI. The V end lost 5 bases, the J end lost 7 bases, and 11 bases lay between the germline ends. The CDR3 nucleotides read TGTGCCAGCAGTTACTCCGGGGGCGGGGAGCTGTTTTTT. Translated: CASSYSGGGELFF.

This chain uses TRBV28 with TRBJ2-6, with D perhaps matching TRBD2 (5 bases). The length of the CDR3 is 15 residues. Trimming shortened V by 3 bases and J by 1 base, and 7 bases separated the two germline ends. The germline gives CDR1 MDHEN, CDR2 SYDVKM. This CDR3 is CASSLSGSGANVLTF. The CDR3 region has the DNA TGTGCCAGCAGTTTGTCGGGGTCTGGGGCCAACGTCCTGACTTTC.

The chain joins TRBV30 to TRBJ2-3; TRBD2 agrees at 7 bases. The germline CDR1 and CDR2 sequences are GTSNPN and SVGIG (reference sequence). After removal of 0 bases from V and 8 bases from J, the junction contained 2 bases not matched to a gene. CDR3 length: 12 amino acids. CDR3 sequence: CAWSVTGGTQYF. CDR3 sequence (DNA): TGTGCCTGGAGTGTAACGGGGGGTACGCAGTATTTT. The variable domain in full, with the rest retrieved from reference TRBV30 and TRBJ2-3, is SQTIHQWPATLVQPVGSPLSLECTVEGTSNPNLYWYRQAAGRGLQLLFYSVGIGQISSEVPQNLSASRPQDRQFILSSKKLLLSDSGFYLCAWSVTGGTQYFGPGTRLTVL.

V usage is TRBV11-2 and J usage is TRBJ1-2; 7 bases are shared with TRBD1. From germline, CDR1 is SGHAT and CDR2 FQNNGV. The V segment lost 5 bases and the J segment 2 bases; nucleotides outside the gene matches: 8. This CDR3 has 15 amino acids. CDR3 in DNA: TGTGCCAGCAGCCCCCGGACAGGAACCAACTATGGCTACACCTTC. This codes for CASSPRTGTNYGYTF.

The rearrangement uses TRBV7-9 and TRBJ2-5; tentatively, D is TRBD1 (6 bases). The J call may be faulty, since TRBJ2-7 better matches the DNA end. The germline V gene has CDR1 SEHNR and CDR2 FQNEAQ (reference sequence). CDR3 length: 15 amino acids. CDR3 coding DNA: TGTGCCAGCAGCTTAGAGGGGGAGACATACTACGAGCAGTACTTC. This gives the protein CASSLEGETYYEQYF.

The gene calls are TRBV5-1 and TRBJ1-1; maybe TRBD1 (6 bases). Trimming cost V 3 bases and J 1 base, with 13 bases left between them. The germline CDR1 and CDR2 sequences are SGHRS and YFSETQ. The CDR3 is 15 amino acids. This chain's CDR3 is CASSWRGGRNTEAFF. The CDR3 DNA reads TGCGCCAGCAGCTGGAGGGGGGGGCGGAACACTGAAGCTTTCTTT.

This chain uses TRBV4-2 with TRBJ1-5, with D hard to call. Germline V gives CDR1 LGHNA, CDR2 YNFKEQ. The CDR3 consists of 15 residues. V dropped 0 bases and J dropped 3 bases, with 9 bases sitting between them. CDR3 loop: CASSQDNSNNQPQHF. In DNA form, the CDR3 reads TGTGCCAGCAGCCAAGATAACAGCAACAATCAGCCCCAGCATTTT.

This clone was found once. The chain carries TRBV28 and TRBJ2-1; D not resolved. Per the germline V gene, CDR1 is MDHEN and CDR2 is SYDVKM. Deletions cut 7 bases from V and 8 bases from J, with 12 bases between. The CDR3 is 12 residues long. CDR3 coding DNA: TGTGCCAGCACTACTGCTGTCGATGAGCAGTTCTTC. Translated, it gives CASTTAVDEQFF.

This clone was detected only a few times. The chain's CDR3 is CASSSGQWNTQYF. CDR3 DNA: TGTGCCAGCAGCTCAGGGCAGTGGAATACGCAGTATTTT. The chain is built from TRBV11-2 and TRBJ2-3; possibly TRBD1 for D (5 bases). Germline V gene sequence: CDR1 SGHAT, CDR2 FQNNGV. This CDR3 has 13 amino acids. Trimming removed 4 bases at V and 7 bases at J, with 12 bases between.